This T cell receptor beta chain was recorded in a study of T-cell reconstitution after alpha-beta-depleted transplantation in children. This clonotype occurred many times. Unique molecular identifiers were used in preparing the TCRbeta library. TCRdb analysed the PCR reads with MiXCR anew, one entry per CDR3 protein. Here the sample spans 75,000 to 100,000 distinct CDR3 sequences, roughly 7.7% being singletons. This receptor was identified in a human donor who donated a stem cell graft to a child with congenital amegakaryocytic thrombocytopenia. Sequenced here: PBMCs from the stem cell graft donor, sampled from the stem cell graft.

Written as DNA, the CDR3 is TGTGCCAGCAGTGTAGCAGGGCTACAGCCCCAGCATTTT. Encoded protein: CASSVAGLQPQHF. The chain has TRBV6-1 and TRBJ1-5, with D possibly matching TRBD1 (5 bases). Trimming pared 4 bases from V and 7 bases from J, leaving 11 bases between. There are 13 residues in the CDR3. Germline V gene lookup returns CDR1 MNHNS and CDR2 SASEGT.